This TCR beta chain stems from a study of T cell repertoires in cytomegalovirus infection. Regarding the study as a whole: Clonotypes of TCR beta that were HLA-C-restricted and CMV-specific dominated the ex vivo response.

TCRdb reprocessed the reads via MiXCR and lists one record per CDR3 protein. The sample has just under 550,000 distinct CDR3 sequences, 26% seen once. The ends were cut back, 0 bases at V and 3 bases at J, with 14 bases in the middle. The germline gives CDR1 LNHNV, CDR2 YYDKDF (reference sequence). The length of the CDR3 is 17 residues. As to this clonotype: Antigen specificity is unknown.

The TCR was taken from a human donor in good health (CMV status not recorded). Some clones in this sample may be carry-over from other donors' samples. This chain uses TRBV15 with TRBJ2-2; a possible D gene is TRBD2 (7 bases). Source material: PBMCs. In DNA form, the CDR3 reads TGTGCCACCAGCAGAGATAAGGGAGGGGGTCACACCGGGGAGCTGTTTTTT. Translation: CATSRDKGGGHTGELFF.